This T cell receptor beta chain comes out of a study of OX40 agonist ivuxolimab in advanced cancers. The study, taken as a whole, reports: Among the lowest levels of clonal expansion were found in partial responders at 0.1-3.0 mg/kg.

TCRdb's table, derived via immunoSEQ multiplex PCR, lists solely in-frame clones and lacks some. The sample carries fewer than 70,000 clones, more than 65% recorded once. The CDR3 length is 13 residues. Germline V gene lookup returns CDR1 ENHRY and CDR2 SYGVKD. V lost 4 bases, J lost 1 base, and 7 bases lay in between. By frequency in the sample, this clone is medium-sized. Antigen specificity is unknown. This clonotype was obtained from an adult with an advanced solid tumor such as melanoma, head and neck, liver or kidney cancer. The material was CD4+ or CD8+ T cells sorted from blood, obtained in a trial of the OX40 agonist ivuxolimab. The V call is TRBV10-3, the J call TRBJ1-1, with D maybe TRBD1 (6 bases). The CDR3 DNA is TGTGCCATCAGTGGAGGGGGGAACACTGAAGCTTTCTTT. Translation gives CAISGGGNTEAFF.